What follows are 16 T cell receptor beta chains derived from one specimen sequenced in a study of T-cell memory formation after mild COVID-19 (dated by TCRdb to 2020 to 2023). Library preparation used 5' RACE. TCRdb records Illumina NovaSeq 6000 as the sequencer. TCRdb passed the public sequencing reads through fastp at Q25 and MiXCR, retaining productive beta sequences. Identical CDR3 proteins give one entry, which carries the most common genes and DNA. The sample table contains hundreds of thousands of distinct CDR3 sequences; only one count was recorded for about a fifth of them. Under 8.5% of the sample is held by the ten biggest clonotypes. Source material: PBMCs or a T cell subset sorted from them (not recorded which). The receptors stem from an adult woman who had mild COVID-19 (a few samples of this study predate the infection). The sample titles of this study are shuffled in the database, so cell type and time point are left out; the donor was told from shared clones.

This clonotype was seen a handful of times. The rearrangement links TRBV27 to TRBJ2-7, with TRBD2 matching over 14 bases. The CDR3 covers 21 residues. Germline V gives CDR1 MNHEY, CDR2 SMNVEV (reference sequence). The trim removed 7 bases at V and 4 bases at J, leaving 24 bases unmatched. The CDR3 is CASTRDRVLAGTSGRAYEQYF. The CDR3 DNA reads TGTGCCAGCACACGGGACAGGGTTCTTGCCGGGACTAGCGGGAGAGCATACGAGCAGTACTTC.

This clonotype was seen only a few times. This sequence joins TRBV21-1 and TRBJ2-3; the table's D gene call, TRBD2, was not cross checked with the DNA. TRBV21-1 is annotated as a pseudogene. The CDR3 is made up of 19 amino acids. This CDR3 reads CASSKALFGVGHKGDTQYF. The CDR3 nucleotides read TGTGCCAGCAGCAAAGCGCTTTTTGGTGTAGGGCACAAAGGGGATACGCAGTATTTT.

In this sample, this clonotype turned up a few times. The V gene is TRBV5-1, the J gene TRBJ2-5, with D perhaps TRBD1 (6 bases). The CDR3 is 14 residues long. Trimming stripped 5 bases from V and 5 bases from J, with 16 bases between. In germline, CDR1 is SGHRS, CDR2 YFSETQ. The CDR3 loop is CASSFVQGLETQYF. DNA for the CDR3: TGCGCCAGCAGTTTTGTTCAGGGGTTGGAGACCCAGTACTTC.

In its sample, this clonotype was seen a few times. The genes are TRBV27 and TRBJ1-2, with 8 bases that match TRBD1. The trim removed 2 bases at V and 6 bases at J, leaving 8 bases unmatched. The CDR3 contains 15 residues. Germline V CDR1 and CDR2: MNHEY, SMNVEV (reference sequence). The CDR3 sequence is CASSLGPQGADGYTF. The CDR3 DNA follows: TGTGCCAGCAGTTTAGGACCGCAGGGGGCGGATGGCTACACCTTC.

This clonotype was found a few times. This sequence joins TRBV11-3 and TRBJ1-1, with 7 bases that match TRBD1. J was trimmed by 4 bases and V by 5 bases; bases with no gene match: 13. Per the germline V gene, CDR1 is SGHNT and CDR2 is YENEEA. CDR3 length equals 16 residues. The CDR3 region is CASSPRRTGIPTEAFF. The CDR3 DNA reads as TGTGCCAGCAGCCCTCGTAGGACAGGAATACCCACTGAAGCTTTCTTT.

The CDR3: CASSFRDRDSYEQYF. The CDR3 nucleotides read TGCGCCAGCAGCTTCCGGGACAGGGACTCCTACGAGCAGTACTTC. The rearrangement links TRBV5-1 to TRBJ2-7; 9 nucleotides align to TRBD1. The CDR3 length is 15 residues. With 2 bases clipped from V and 0 bases from J, the junction kept 3 bases outside the gene matches. Germline V CDR1 and CDR2: SGHRS, YFSETQ.

The chain employs TRBV6-6 and TRBJ2-3; perhaps TRBD2 as D (5 bases). This CDR3 is built from 13 residues. With 8 bases removed from V and 2 bases from J, the gap between germline ends came to 11 bases. Germline CDR1 is MNHNY and CDR2 is SVGAGI (reference sequence). Written as DNA, the CDR3 is TGTGCCAGCGGAACGGACTTCACAGATACGCAGTATTTT. Encoded protein: CASGTDFTDTQYF.

The V gene is TRBV5-1, the J gene TRBJ2-1, with TRBD1 as a possible D gene (5 bases). CDR1 and CDR2 from the germline V gene are SGHRS and YFSETQ. The CDR3 is 16 residues long. Trimming left V 3 bases short and J 2 bases short, with 15 bases between. The CDR3 loop reads CASSSQGFLAYNEQFF. DNA for the CDR3: TGCGCCAGCAGCTCGCAGGGATTCTTGGCCTACAATGAGCAGTTCTTC.

The V call is TRBV20-1, the J call TRBJ1-2, with D possibly TRBD1 on 5 matching bases. The germline V gene has CDR1 DFQATT and CDR2 SNEGSKA (reference sequence). V lost 0 bases to trimming and J lost 7 bases, with 15 bases between them. The CDR3 loop spans 14 amino acids. The CDR3, as DNA: TGCAGTGCTAGAGAGGGACCAAATAACAGTGGCTACACCTTC. Its protein product is CSAREGPNNSGYTF.

This chain connects TRBV10-3 to TRBJ2-5; D uncertain. This CDR3 spans 12 amino acids. Germline V gene lookup returns CDR1 ENHRY and CDR2 SYGVKD. The V end lost 9 bases, the J end lost 3 bases, and 11 bases lay between the germline ends. The CDR3 here is CAISRPEETQYF. CDR3 nucleotide sequence: TGTGCCATAAGTAGGCCCGAAGAGACCCAGTACTTC.

In its sample, this clonotype was seen a few times. The chain employs TRBV2 and TRBJ2-2; D not certain. The V end lost 7 bases, the J end lost 7 bases, and 10 bases lay between the germline ends. The CDR3 contains 12 residues. CDR1 SNHLY and CDR2 FYNNEI come from the germline V gene. The CDR3 DNA sequence: TGTGCCAGCACCCCGGGCTTCGGGGAGCTGTTTTTT. As protein: CASTPGFGELFF.

V and J are TRBV7-8 and TRBJ2-3; D not certain. Germline V lookup: CDR1 SGHVS, CDR2 FQNEAQ. V gave up 6 bases and J gave up 2 bases, with 6 bases separating them. This CDR3 region has 12 residues. CDR3 amino acids: CASRGFTDTQYF. As DNA, the CDR3 is TGTGCCAGCAGGGGTTTCACAGATACGCAGTATTTT.

The rearrangement links TRBV25-1 to TRBJ1-2, with D perhaps TRBD1 (6 bases). V was shortened by 3 bases and J by 5 bases, with 16 bases between the two germline ends. The CDR3 extends over 15 amino acids. Germline assignment: CDR1 MGHDK and CDR2 SYGVNS. As DNA, the CDR3 is TGTGCCAGCAGTGATCGTAACAGGGCCGATTATGGCTACACCTTC. It encodes CASSDRNRADYGYTF.

The chain recombines TRBV7-3 with TRBJ1-6; D gene ambiguous. V was cut by 4 bases and J by 9 bases, with 13 bases left in between. The CDR3 covers 14 residues. The germline CDR1 and CDR2 sequences are SGHTA and FQGTGA. The CDR3 here is CASSSTSVGSPLHF. CDR3 in DNA: TGTGCCAGCAGCTCCACATCGGTTGGTTCACCCCTCCACTTT.

The V and J genes are TRBV15 and TRBJ1-6; TRBD1 agrees at 9 bases. Losses at the gene ends were 1 base for V and 9 bases for J; bases not matched to a gene: 4. The CDR3 extends over 15 amino acids. From germline, CDR1 is LNHNV and CDR2 YYDKDF (reference sequence). CDR3 sequence: CATSRVADRGSPLHF. In DNA, the CDR3 is TGTGCCACCAGCAGAGTCGCGGACAGGGGTTCACCCCTCCACTTT.

The J gene is TRBJ2-7, the V gene TRBV7-2; 7 bases are shared with TRBD1. The V segment lost 0 bases and the J segment 4 bases; nucleotides outside the gene matches: 6. Germline V gives CDR1 SGHTA, CDR2 FQGNSA. This CDR3 contains 15 residues. CDR3 residues: CASSLAPGQSYEQYF. CDR3 in DNA: TGTGCCAGCAGCTTAGCGCCGGGACAGAGTTACGAGCAGTACTTC.